This TCR beta chain was sequenced in a study of shared clonotypes between healthy human individuals. Regarding the study as a whole: Generation of non-shared clonotypes was less probable than generation of clonotypes shared by all four donors.

To note about this clone: Antigen: not known.

The naive CD8 population came from CD45RO-negative cells selected for CCR7, without terminally differentiated effector memory CD45RA+ cells. Assay used: immunoSEQ multiplex PCR; TCRdb lists only in-frame clones, some missing. The data hold about 2 million clones, with just under 95% observed a single time. V trimming: 5 bases; J trimming: 4 bases; junction bases outside the gene matches: 4. The CDR3 has 13 residues. Germline CDR1 SGHTA, CDR2 FQGTGA. Sequenced material: naive CD8+ T cells sorted from blood. This receptor was obtained from a man between 18 and 29 years old in good health. This sequence joins TRBV7-3 and TRBJ1-1; 7 nucleotides align to TRBD1. The CDR3 bases are TGTGCCAGCAGCCCGGGACAGACCACTGAAGCTTTCTTT. Amino acid sequence: CASSPGQTTEAFF.